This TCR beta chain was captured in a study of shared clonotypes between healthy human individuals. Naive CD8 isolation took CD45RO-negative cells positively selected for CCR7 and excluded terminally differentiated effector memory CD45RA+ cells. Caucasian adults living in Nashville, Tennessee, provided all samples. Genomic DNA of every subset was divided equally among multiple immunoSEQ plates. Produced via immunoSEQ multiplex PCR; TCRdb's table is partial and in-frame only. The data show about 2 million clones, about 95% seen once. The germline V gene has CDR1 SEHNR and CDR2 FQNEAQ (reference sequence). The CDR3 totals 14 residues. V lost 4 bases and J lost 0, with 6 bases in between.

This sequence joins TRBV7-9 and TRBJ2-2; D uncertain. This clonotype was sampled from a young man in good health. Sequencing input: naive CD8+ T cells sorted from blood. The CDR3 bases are TGTGCCAGCAGCTGGGCCTCGAACACCGGGGAGCTGTTTTTT. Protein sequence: CASSWASNTGELFF.